Below are 24 T cell receptor beta chains sequenced from a single sample in a study of blood T cells in healthy people across ages. Together with a sample-barcoded 5' primer, a J-beta primer mix was included in a second PCR lasting roughly 7 to 11 cycles. TCRdb re-analysed the 5' RACE reads in MiXCR, keeping a single row per CDR3 protein. The data contain over a million distinct CDR3 sequences, approximately 43% of them singletons. Sample: blood. These receptor sequences come from a woman younger than 35 in good health.

This clonotype was seen a handful of times. V gene TRBV5-1 combines with J gene TRBJ2-1, with no clear D. V lost 7 bases to trimming and J lost 0 bases, with 14 bases between them. This CDR3 region has 15 residues. Per germline, CDR1 SGHRS and CDR2 YFSETQ. CDR3 loop: CASGYGSTSYNEQFF. The CDR3, as DNA: TGCGCCAGCGGATATGGGTCTACCTCCTACAATGAGCAGTTCTTC.

In the case of this clonotype: A junction end diverges from the germline sequence, so it may reflect a read error. The gene calls are TRBV20-1 and TRBJ2-7; D gene uncertain. Germline assignment: CDR1 DFQATT and CDR2 SNEGSKA (reference sequence). This CDR3 comprises 14 residues. The CDR3 is CSARGVPTTYEQYF. The CDR3 coding sequence is TGCAGTGCTAGAGGGGTTCCCACTACCTACGAACAGTACTTC.

The chain links TRBV4-1 to TRBJ2-7, with D perhaps TRBD2 (5 bases). The ends were cut back, 4 bases at V and 5 bases at J, with 24 bases in the middle. The CDR3 covers 17 residues. Germline CDR1 is MGHRA and CDR2 is YSYEKL. The CDR3 coding sequence is TGCGCCAGCAGCCGAGGGCTTTCGCGCGGACCGTCTAACGAGCAGTACTTC. This codes for CASSRGLSRGPSNEQYF.

This clonotype was seen more than once but under ten times. J is TRBJ1-2 and V is TRBV10-3; tentative D call: TRBD1 (6 bases). The CDR3 has 16 residues. Between the trimmed V and J ends, which lost 0 bases and 5 bases, there was a span of 16 bases. Germline CDR1 and CDR2: ENHRY and SYGVKD. The CDR3 DNA is TGTGCCATCAGTGAGTCCGGGGGGGCAGAGGAATATGGCTACACCTTC. It specifies CAISESGGAEEYGYTF.

The chain uses TRBV10-3 and TRBJ2-1, with D maybe TRBD1 (6 bases). The end of the DNA fits TRBJ2-7 better, so the J call may be wrong. From germline, CDR1 is ENHRY and CDR2 SYGVKD. The CDR3 runs to 14 residues. The CDR3 spells CAISGPGHHNEQYF. In DNA, the CDR3 is TGTGCCATCAGTGGTCCGGGACACCACAATGAGCAGTACTTC.

There are many counts of this clonotype. V usage is TRBV4-3 and J usage is TRBJ2-3; TRBD2 aligns across 8 bases. The CDR3 totals 18 residues. Per germline, CDR1 LGHNA and CDR2 YSLEER. V lost 0 bases to trimming and J lost 3 bases; unmatched junction nucleotides: 11. This chain's CDR3 is CASSQDPLGGGNTDTQYF. For the CDR3, the DNA is TGCGCCAGCAGCCAAGATCCCTTGGGCGGGGGGAATACAGATACGCAGTATTTT.

V is TRBV29-1 and J is TRBJ1-1; D is unresolved. Trimming removed 5 bases from V and 4 bases from J, with 14 bases in between. The germline gives CDR1 SQVTM, CDR2 ANQGSEA. The CDR3 length is 13 residues. The CDR3 here is CSVIEGLSTEAFF. CDR3 sequence (DNA): TGCAGCGTTATCGAAGGACTGAGCACTGAAGCTTTCTTT.

V usage is TRBV9 and J usage is TRBJ2-7; either TRBD1 or TRBD2 may supply D (5 bases each). The V gene lost 6 bases and the J gene lost 0 bases, with 19 bases spanning the gap. Germline assignment: CDR1 SGDLS and CDR2 YYNGEE. This CDR3 has 16 amino acids. This chain's CDR3 is CASIPIHGTFSYEQYF. CDR3 bases: TGTGCCAGCATTCCCATACACGGGACCTTCTCCTACGAGCAGTACTTC.

The V call is TRBV27, the J call TRBJ2-7; a possible D gene is TRBD2 (6 bases). Germline V gene sequence: CDR1 MNHEY, CDR2 SMNVEV (reference sequence). V lost 5 bases to trimming and J lost 7 bases, with 18 bases between them. This CDR3 comprises 14 residues. CDR3 loop: CASSMWDSTSEQYF. In nucleotides, the CDR3 is TGTGCCAGCAGTATGTGGGACTCGACGAGTGAGCAGTACTTC.

The V and J genes are TRBV20-1 and TRBJ1-4, with a weak D call TRBD1 (6 bases). Trimming removed 0 bases at V and 6 bases at J, with 11 bases between. Germline V gene sequence: CDR1 DFQATT, CDR2 SNEGSKA (reference sequence). CDR3 length: 14 residues. CDR3 amino acids: CSARDLSGDEKLFF. The CDR3 nucleotides are TGCAGTGCTAGAGATTTGTCAGGGGATGAAAAACTGTTTTTT.

Comments on this clonotype: The junction does not match germline at one end; this may be a read error. The chain carries TRBV15 and TRBJ1-1, with D uncertain. This CDR3 spans 14 amino acids. Per the germline V gene, CDR1 is LNHNV and CDR2 is YYDKDF (reference sequence). CDR3 nucleotide sequence: TGTGCCACCGGCAGAGAAGGCAGGACGTCCGAAGCTTTCTTT. This gives the protein CATGREGRTSEAFF.

This clonotype turned up a few times. The CDR3 DNA sequence: TGTGCCAGCAGCCTAGGAGCTGGCGACGAGCAGTACTTC. This translates into CASSLGAGDEQYF. J is TRBJ2-7 and V is TRBV7-9; no clear D gene. The CDR3 sequence is 13 residues long. Germline V gene sequence: CDR1 SEHNR, CDR2 FQNEAQ (reference sequence). V shed 5 bases and J shed 5 bases, with 13 bases lying between them. The full variable domain, completed using reference TRBV7-9 and TRBJ2-7, is DTGVSQNPRHKITKRGQNVTFRCDPISEHNRLYWYRQTLGQGPEFLTYFQNEAQLEKSRLLSDRFSAERPKGSFSTLEIQRTEQGDSAMYLCASSLGAGDEQYFGPGTRLTVT.

Ten or more counts support this clonotype. This chain connects TRBV10-3 to TRBJ1-2; D ambiguous. V lost 1 base to trimming and J lost 2 bases, with 8 bases between them. This CDR3 comprises 14 residues. Germline CDR1 ENHRY, CDR2 SYGVKD. In nucleotides, the CDR3 is TGTGCCATCAGTGAGTACGGGTCGAACTATGGCTACACCTTC. It specifies CAISEYGSNYGYTF.

This clonotype was detected ten times or more. This chain joins TRBV12-3 or TRBV12-4 and TRBJ1-5; tentative D call: TRBD1 (6 bases). V was pared by 1 base and J by 5 bases, with 9 bases between. There are 14 residues in the CDR3. The CDR3 DNA reads as TGTGCCAGCAGTTTAGTCGGGGGCGATCAGCCCCAGCATTTT. This translates into CASSLVGGDQPQHF.

This rearrangement joins TRBV7-2 to TRBJ2-3; 9 bases agree with TRBD2. In germline, CDR1 is SGHTA, CDR2 FQGNSA. The CDR3 length is 16 residues. V was pared by 4 bases and J by 1 base, with 6 bases of the junction left unmatched. DNA for the CDR3: TGTGCCAGCAGCTCACGAGCGGGAGGTGGCACAGATACGCAGTATTTT. It codes for CASSSRAGGGTDTQYF. The whole variable domain, filled in from reference TRBV7-2 and TRBJ2-3, reads GAGVSQSPSNKVTEKGKDVELRCDPISGHTALYWYRQSLGQGLEFLIYFQGNSAPDKSGLPSDRFSAERTGGSVSTLTIQRTQQEDSAVYLCASSSRAGGGTDTQYFGPGTRLTVL.

This clonotype was detected a few times. This chain links TRBV5-1 with TRBJ1-2; weak D call: TRBD1 (5 bases). The V end was cut by 4 bases, the J end by 4 bases, with 23 bases between. Looked up from germline, CDR1 is SGHRS and CDR2 is YFSETQ. CDR3 length equals 17 residues. CDR3 bases: TGCGCCAGCAGCACAACCGGGACGGTGGGTTTCGGCTATGGCTACACCTTC. The encoded protein is CASSTTGTVGFGYGYTF.

The chain joins TRBV20-1 to TRBJ1-5, with a tentative D call TRBD1 (6 bases). The CDR3 has 12 residues. V lost 4 bases to trimming and J lost 5 bases, with 9 bases between them. Germline lookup yields CDR1 DFQATT and CDR2 SNEGSKA (reference sequence). CDR3 region: CSAIGGDQPQHF. The CDR3 nucleotides are TGCAGTGCTATCGGGGGCGATCAGCCCCAGCATTTT.

This clonotype was counted only a few times. V usage is TRBV7-9 and J usage is TRBJ2-1; TRBD1 or TRBD2 may be the D gene (5 bases each). The germline V gene encodes CDR1 SEHNR and CDR2 FQNEAQ (reference sequence). The CDR3 has 14 amino acids. Trimming left V 7 bases short and J 4 bases short, with 14 bases between. In DNA form, the CDR3 reads TGTGCCAGCATCAGAGGGACGGAGTACAATGAGCAGTTCTTC. This gives the protein CASIRGTEYNEQFF.

This clonotype was observed at least ten times. The chain recombines TRBV12-3 or TRBV12-4 with TRBJ1-2; 7 nucleotides align to TRBD1. Unmatched junction bases numbered 9, after V lost 5 bases and J lost 6 bases. The CDR3 has 14 residues. CDR3 loop: CASSPSGTENGYTF. The DNA for the CDR3 is TGTGCCAGCAGTCCCTCCGGGACAGAGAATGGCTACACCTTC.

The chain combines TRBV27 with TRBJ2-4; D may be TRBD1 (5 bases). V was clipped by 5 bases and J by 6 bases, with 11 bases between them. The CDR3 consists of 13 residues. The germline V gene encodes CDR1 MNHEY and CDR2 SMNVEV (reference sequence). The CDR3 DNA is TGTGCCAGCAGTCAGGGAAACGGAAACATTCAGTACTTC. Its protein is CASSQGNGNIQYF.

The rearrangement links TRBV3-1 to TRBJ2-1; 7 bases agree with TRBD2. After removal of 8 bases from V and 5 bases from J, the junction contained 12 bases not matched to a gene. Germline loops: CDR1 LGHDT, CDR2 YNNKEL (reference sequence). This CDR3 is built from 15 residues. The CDR3 reads CASGPVSLADNEQFF. CDR3 bases: TGTGCCAGCGGCCCTGTATCGCTAGCGGACAATGAGCAGTTCTTC.

The rearrangement uses TRBV5-1 and TRBJ2-5; TRBD1 agrees at 9 bases. J lost 3 bases, V lost 2 bases, and 2 bases had no gene match. The CDR3 has 14 residues. Germline loops: CDR1 SGHRS, CDR2 YFSETQ. CDR3 residues: CASSLQGAEETQYF. The CDR3 coding sequence is TGCGCCAGCAGCTTACAGGGGGCGGAAGAGACCCAGTACTTC.

The chain carries TRBV12-3 or TRBV12-4 and TRBJ1-2; D perhaps matches TRBD1 (6 bases). V was trimmed by 6 bases and J by 6 bases, leaving 17 bases between them. CDR3 size: 14 residues. The CDR3: CASRNWAGADGYTF. The CDR3 DNA reads as TGTGCCAGCAGGAACTGGGCGGGGGCGGATGGCTACACCTTC.

This clonotype was detected only once. The rearrangement links TRBV4-2 to TRBJ1-2; D ambiguous. This CDR3 comprises 16 residues. Germline lookup yields CDR1 LGHNA and CDR2 YNFKEQ. The V end lost 0 bases, the J end lost 5 bases, and 16 bases lay between the germline ends. The CDR3 sequence is CASSQDRSSSFYGYTF. The CDR3 nucleotides are TGTGCCAGCAGCCAAGATCGTTCCAGCTCCTTTTATGGCTACACCTTC.